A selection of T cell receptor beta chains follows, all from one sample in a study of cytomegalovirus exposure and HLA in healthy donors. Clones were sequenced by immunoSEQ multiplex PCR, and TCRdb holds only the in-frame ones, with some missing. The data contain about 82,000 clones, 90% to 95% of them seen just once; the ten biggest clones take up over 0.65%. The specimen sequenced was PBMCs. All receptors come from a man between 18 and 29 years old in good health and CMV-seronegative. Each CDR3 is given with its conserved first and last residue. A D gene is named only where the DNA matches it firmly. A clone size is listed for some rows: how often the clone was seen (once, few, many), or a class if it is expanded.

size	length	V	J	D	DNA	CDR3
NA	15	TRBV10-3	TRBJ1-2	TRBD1	TGTGCCATCACGGGACAGGGCCCTGCCTTCTATGGCTACACCTTC	CAITGQGPAFYGYTF
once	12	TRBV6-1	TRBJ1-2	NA	TGTGCCAGCTATCAGGTTGGCTATGGCTACACCTTC	CASYQVGYGYTF
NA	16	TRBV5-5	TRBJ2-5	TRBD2	TGTGCCAGCAGTCAGGGACTAGCGGGGCCGGAGCAGACCCAGTACTTC	CASSQGLAGPEQTQYF
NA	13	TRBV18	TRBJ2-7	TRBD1	TGTGCCAGCTCACCACGACGGGACAGGGCCGGGTACTTC	CASSPRRDRAGYF
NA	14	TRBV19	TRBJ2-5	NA	TGTGCCAGTAGTATGGGCAGGGTATCGGAGACCCAGTACTTC	CASSMGRVSETQYF
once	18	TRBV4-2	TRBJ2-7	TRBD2	TGTGCCAGCAGCCAAGACCGGGGACTAGCGGGAGTCAGCTACGAGCAGTACTTC	CASSQDRGLAGVSYEQYF
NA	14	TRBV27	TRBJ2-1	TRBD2	TGTGCCAGCAGTCCCGGGACTACCAACAATGAGCAGTTCTTC	CASSPGTTNNEQFF
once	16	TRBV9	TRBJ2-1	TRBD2	TGTGCCAGCAGCGTAGGAGGGCGGGAGGGGTGGAATGAGCAGTTCTTC	CASSVGGREGWNEQFF
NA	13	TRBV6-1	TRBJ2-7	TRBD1	TGTGCCAGCAGCCGGGACAGGGGAACCGAGCAGTACTTC	CASSRDRGTEQYF
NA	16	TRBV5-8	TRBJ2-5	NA	TGTGCCAGCAGCTCCTTAGGGGGGGGGCGTTTGGAGACCCAGTACTTC	CASSSLGGGRLETQYF
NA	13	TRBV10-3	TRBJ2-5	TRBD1	TGTGCCGTACGACAGGGTCTCCAAGAGACCCAGTACTTC	CAVRQGLQETQYF
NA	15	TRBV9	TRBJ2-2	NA	TGTGCCAGCAGCGTAGAAGTGGCAGGCGTAGGGGAGCTGTTTTTT	CASSVEVAGVGELFF
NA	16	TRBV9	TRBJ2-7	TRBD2	TGTGCCAGCAGCGTAAATAGCGGGATACTTGTGGGCGAGCAGTACTTC	CASSVNSGILVGEQYF
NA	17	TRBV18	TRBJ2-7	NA	TGTGCCAGCTCACCAGGGGGGGCAGCCCTAGGCACCTACGAGCAGTACTTC	CASSPGGAALGTYEQYF
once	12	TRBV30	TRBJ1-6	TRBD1	TGTGCCTGGAGGACAGGGATTTCACCCCTCCACTTT	CAWRTGISPLHF
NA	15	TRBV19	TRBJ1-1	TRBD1	TGTGCCAGTGGGACTACAGGGGGCGCGAGGACTGAAGCTTTCTTT	CASGTTGGARTEAFF
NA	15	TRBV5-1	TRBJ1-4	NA	TGCGCCAGCAGCTTGAGTGGACAGCGTAATGAAAAACTGTTTTTT	CASSLSGQRNEKLFF
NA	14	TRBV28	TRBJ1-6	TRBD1	TGTGCCAGCACCAGGACAGGGCGCAATTCACCCCTCCACTTT	CASTRTGRNSPLHF
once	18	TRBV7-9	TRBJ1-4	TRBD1	TGTGCCAGTACCGTCGGGAGGGGGCCACCTGCAACTAATGAAAAACTGTTTTTT	CASTVGRGPPATNEKLFF
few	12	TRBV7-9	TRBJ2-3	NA	TGTGCCAGCAGTCAGGGAGGAGATACGCAGTATTTT	CASSQGGDTQYF
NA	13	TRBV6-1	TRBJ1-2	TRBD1	TGTGCCAGCAGGTTCGACAGGGGAGGTGGCTACACCTTC	CASRFDRGGGYTF
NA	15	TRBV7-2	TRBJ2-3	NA	TGTGCCAGCAGCTTAGCGGGTCAGGGAACAGATACGCAGTATTTT	CASSLAGQGTDTQYF
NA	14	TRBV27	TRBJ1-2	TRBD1	TGTGCCAGCAGCTCGACAGGGTTGAACTATGGCTACACCTTC	CASSSTGLNYGYTF
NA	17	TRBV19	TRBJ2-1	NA	TGTGCCAGTAGCTCAGTGAGCGGCACAAGCTCCTACAATGAGCAGTTCTTC	CASSSVSGTSSYNEQFF
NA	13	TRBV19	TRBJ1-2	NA	TGTGCCACCTACCGTCCGACTAACTATGGCTACACCTTC	CATYRPTNYGYTF
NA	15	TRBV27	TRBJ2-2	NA	TGTGCCAGCAGCTCACCTGCAGGGTCCTCCGGGGAGCTGTTTTTT	CASSSPAGSSGELFF
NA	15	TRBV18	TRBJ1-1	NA	TGTGCCAGCTCACCCCCGGCAGGGGCGAACACTGAAGCTTTCTTT	CASSPPAGANTEAFF
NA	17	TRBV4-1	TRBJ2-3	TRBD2	TGCGCCAGCAGCCACCTTTGGACTAGCGGCCGCACAGATACGCAGTATTTT	CASSHLWTSGRTDTQYF
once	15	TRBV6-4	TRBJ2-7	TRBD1	TGTGCCAGCAGTGCCCAAACAGGGGACCGTGACGAGCAGTACTTC	CASSAQTGDRDEQYF